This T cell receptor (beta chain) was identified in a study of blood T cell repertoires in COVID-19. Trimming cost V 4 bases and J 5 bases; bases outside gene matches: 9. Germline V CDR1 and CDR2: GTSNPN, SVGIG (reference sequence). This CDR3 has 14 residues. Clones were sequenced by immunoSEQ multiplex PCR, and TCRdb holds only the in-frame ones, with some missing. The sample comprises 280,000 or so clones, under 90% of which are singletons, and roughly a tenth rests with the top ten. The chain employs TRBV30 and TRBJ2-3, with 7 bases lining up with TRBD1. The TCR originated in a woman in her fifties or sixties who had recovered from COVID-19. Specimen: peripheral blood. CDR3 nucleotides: TGTGCCTGGAAAGGGGACAGTGCTGGAGATACGCAGTATTTT. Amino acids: CAWKGDSAGDTQYF.